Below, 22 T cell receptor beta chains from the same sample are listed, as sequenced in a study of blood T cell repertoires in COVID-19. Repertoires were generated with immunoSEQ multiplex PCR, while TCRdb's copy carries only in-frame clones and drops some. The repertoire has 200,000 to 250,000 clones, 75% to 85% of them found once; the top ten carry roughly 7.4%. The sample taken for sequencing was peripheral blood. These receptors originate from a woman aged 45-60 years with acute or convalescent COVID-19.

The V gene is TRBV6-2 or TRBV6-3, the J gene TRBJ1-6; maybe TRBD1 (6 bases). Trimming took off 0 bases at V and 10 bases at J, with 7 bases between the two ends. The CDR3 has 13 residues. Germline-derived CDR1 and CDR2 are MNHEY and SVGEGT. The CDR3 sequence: CASSYSRGSPLHF. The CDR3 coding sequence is TGTGCCAGCAGTTACTCGAGGGGGTCACCCCTCCACTTT.

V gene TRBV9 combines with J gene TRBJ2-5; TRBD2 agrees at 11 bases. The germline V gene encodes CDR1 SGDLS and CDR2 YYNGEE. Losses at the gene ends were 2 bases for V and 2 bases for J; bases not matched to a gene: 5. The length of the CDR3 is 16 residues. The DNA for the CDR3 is TGTGCCAGCAGCGTCGGGACTAGCGGACTACAAGAGACCCAGTACTTC. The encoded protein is CASSVGTSGLQETQYF.

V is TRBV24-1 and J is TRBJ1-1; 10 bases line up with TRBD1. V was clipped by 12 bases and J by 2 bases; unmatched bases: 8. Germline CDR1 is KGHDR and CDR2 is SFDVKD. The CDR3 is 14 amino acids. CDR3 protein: CASSGTGANTEAFF. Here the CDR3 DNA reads TGTGCCTCCTCAGGGACAGGGGCAAACACTGAAGCTTTCTTT.

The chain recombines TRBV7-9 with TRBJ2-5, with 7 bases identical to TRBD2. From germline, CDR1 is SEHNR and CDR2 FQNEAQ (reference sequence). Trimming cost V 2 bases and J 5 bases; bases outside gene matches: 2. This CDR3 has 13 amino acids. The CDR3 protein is CASSLNGGETQYF. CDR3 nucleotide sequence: TGTGCCAGCAGCTTAAACGGGGGGGAGACCCAGTACTTC.

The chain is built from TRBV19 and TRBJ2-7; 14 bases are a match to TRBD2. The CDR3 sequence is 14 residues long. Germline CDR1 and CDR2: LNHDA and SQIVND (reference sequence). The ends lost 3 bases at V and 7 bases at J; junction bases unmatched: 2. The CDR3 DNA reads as TGTGCCAGTAGTATGGGACTAGCGGGAGTTGAGCAGTACTTC. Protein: CASSMGLAGVEQYF.

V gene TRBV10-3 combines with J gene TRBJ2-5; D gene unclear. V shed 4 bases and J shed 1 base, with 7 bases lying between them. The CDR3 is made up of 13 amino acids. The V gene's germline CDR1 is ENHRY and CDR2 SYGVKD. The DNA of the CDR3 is TGTGCCATCAGTGTAAGGAGCCAAGAGACCCAGTACTTC. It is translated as CAISVRSQETQYF.

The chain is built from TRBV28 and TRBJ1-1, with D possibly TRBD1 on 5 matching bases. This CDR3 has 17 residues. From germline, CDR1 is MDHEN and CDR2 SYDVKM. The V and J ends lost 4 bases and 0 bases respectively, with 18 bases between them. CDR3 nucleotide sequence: TGTGCCAGCAGTTCATCTCCCTTCAGGGCGATGAACACTGAAGCTTTCTTT. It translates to CASSSSPFRAMNTEAFF.

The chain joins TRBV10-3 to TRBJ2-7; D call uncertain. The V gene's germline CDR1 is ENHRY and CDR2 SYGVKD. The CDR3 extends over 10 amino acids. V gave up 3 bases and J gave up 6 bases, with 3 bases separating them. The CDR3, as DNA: TGTGCCATCAGTGACGGCGAGCAGTACTTC. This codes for CAISDGEQYF.

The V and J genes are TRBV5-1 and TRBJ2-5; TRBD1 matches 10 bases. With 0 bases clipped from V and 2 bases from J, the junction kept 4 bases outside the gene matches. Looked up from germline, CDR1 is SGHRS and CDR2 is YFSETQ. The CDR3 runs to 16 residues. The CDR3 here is CASSLAVDRGQETQYF. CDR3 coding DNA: TGCGCCAGCAGCTTGGCCGTGGACAGGGGGCAAGAGACCCAGTACTTC. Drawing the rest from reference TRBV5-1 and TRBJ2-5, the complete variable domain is KAGVTQTPRYLIKTRGQQVTLSCSPISGHRSVSWYQQTPGQGLQFLFEYFSETQRNKGNFPGRFSGRQFSNSRSEMNVSTLELGDSALYLCASSLAVDRGQETQYFGPGTRLLVL.

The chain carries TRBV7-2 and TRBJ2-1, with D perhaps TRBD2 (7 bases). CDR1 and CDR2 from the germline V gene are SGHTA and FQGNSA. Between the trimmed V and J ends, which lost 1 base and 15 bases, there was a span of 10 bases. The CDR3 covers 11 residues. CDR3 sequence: CASSLVGGAFF. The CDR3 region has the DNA TGTGCCAGCAGCTTAGTGGGGGGGGCGTTCTTC.

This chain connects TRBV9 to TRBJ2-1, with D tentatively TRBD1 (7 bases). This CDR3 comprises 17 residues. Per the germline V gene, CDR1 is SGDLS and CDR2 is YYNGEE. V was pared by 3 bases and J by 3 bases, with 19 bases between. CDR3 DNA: TGTGCCAGCAGCGGCTACCAGACAGGGCGGGACTACAATGAGCAGTTCTTC. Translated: CASSGYQTGRDYNEQFF.

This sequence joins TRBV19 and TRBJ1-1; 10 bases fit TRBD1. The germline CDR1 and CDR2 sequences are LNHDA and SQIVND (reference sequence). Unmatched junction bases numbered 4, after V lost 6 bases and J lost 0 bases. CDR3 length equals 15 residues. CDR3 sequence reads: CASRTTGGLNTEAFF. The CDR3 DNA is TGTGCCAGTAGGACGACAGGGGGCTTGAACACTGAAGCTTTCTTT.

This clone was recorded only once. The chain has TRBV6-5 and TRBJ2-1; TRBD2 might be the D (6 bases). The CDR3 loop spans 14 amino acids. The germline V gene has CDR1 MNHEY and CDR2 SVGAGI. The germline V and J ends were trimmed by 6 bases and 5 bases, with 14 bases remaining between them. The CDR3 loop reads CASSSGLSNNEQFF. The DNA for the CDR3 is TGTGCCAGCAGCTCGGGACTTTCAAACAATGAGCAGTTCTTC.

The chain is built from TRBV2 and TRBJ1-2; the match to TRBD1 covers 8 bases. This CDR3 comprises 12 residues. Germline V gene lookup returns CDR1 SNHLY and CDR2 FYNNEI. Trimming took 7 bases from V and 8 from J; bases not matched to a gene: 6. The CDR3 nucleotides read TGTGCCAGCAATCAGGGGGCTGAGGGCTACACCTTC. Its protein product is CASNQGAEGYTF.

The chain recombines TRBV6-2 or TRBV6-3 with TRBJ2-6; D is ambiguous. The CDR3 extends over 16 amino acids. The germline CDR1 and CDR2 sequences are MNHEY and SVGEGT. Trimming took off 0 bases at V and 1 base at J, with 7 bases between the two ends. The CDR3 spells CASSYSKTSGANVLTF. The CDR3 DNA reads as TGTGCCAGCAGTTACTCGAAAACTTCTGGGGCCAACGTCCTGACTTTC.

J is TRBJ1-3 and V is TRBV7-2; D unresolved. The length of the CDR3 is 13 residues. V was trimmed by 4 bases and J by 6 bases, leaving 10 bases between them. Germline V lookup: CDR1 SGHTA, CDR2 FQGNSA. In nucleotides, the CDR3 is TGTGCCAGCAGCTCCCCCTCGTTAAACACCATATATTTT. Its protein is CASSSPSLNTIYF.

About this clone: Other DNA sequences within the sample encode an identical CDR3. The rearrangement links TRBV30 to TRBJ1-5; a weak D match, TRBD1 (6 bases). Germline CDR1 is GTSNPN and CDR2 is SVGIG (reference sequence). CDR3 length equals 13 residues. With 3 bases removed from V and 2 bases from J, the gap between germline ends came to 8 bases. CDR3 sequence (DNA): TGTGCCTGGAGCCGACAGGGCAATCAGCCCCAGCATTTT. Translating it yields CAWSRQGNQPQHF. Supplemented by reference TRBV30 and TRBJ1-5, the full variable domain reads SQTIHQWPATLVQPVGSPLSLECTVEGTSNPNLYWYRQAAGRGLQLLFYSVGIGQISSEVPQNLSASRPQDRQFILSSKKLLLSDSGFYLCAWSRQGNQPQHFGDGTRLSIL.

CDR3 sequence: CASSWDTYGYTF. DNA of the CDR3: TGTGCCAGCAGTTGGGACACATATGGCTACACCTTC. J is TRBJ1-2 and V is TRBV28; TRBD1 is a possible D gene (6 bases). This CDR3 is built from 12 residues. Germline values: CDR1 MDHEN, CDR2 SYDVKM. V lost 4 bases and J lost 5, with 8 bases in between.

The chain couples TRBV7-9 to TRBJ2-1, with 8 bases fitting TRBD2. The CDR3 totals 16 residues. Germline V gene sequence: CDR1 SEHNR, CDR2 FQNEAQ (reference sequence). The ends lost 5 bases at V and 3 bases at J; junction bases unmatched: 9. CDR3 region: CASSLRGRGGYNEQFF. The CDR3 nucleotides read TGTGCCAGCAGCCTTCGTGGCCGGGGGGGCTACAATGAGCAGTTCTTC.

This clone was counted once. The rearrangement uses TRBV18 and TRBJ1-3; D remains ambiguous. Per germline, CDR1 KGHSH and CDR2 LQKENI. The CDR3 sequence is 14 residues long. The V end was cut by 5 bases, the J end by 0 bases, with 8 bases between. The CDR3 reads CASSLGGSGNTIYF. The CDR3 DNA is TGTGCCAGCTCATTAGGAGGCTCTGGAAACACCATATATTTT.

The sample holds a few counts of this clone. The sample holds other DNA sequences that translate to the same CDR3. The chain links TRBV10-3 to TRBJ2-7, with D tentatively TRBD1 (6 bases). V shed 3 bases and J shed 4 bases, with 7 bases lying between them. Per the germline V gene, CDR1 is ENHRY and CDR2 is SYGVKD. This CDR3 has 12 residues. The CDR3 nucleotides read TGTGCCATCAGTGAACAGGGTTACGAGCAGTACTTC. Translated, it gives CAISEQGYEQYF.

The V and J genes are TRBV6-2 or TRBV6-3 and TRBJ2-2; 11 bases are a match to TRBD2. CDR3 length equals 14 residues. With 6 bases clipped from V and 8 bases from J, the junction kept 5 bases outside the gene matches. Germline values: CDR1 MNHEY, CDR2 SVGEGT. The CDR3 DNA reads TGTGCCAGCAGCCGACTAGCGGGAAATGGGGAGCTGTTTTTT. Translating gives CASSRLAGNGELFF.